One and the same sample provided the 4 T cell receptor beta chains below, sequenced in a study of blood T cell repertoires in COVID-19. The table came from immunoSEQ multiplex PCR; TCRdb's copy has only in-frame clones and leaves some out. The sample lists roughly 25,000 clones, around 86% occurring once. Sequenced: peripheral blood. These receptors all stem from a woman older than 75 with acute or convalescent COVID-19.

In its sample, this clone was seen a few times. In DNA, the CDR3 is TGTGCCAGCAGCCAAGGGGGAGGTAATGAAAAACTGTTTTTT. Translating it yields CASSQGGGNEKLFF. The genes are TRBV3-1 (or the pseudogene TRBV3-2) and TRBJ1-4, with D unclear. Trimming took 1 base from V and 4 from J, leaving 7 bases between them. The CDR3 totals 14 residues. Per the germline V gene, CDR1 is LGHDT and CDR2 is YNNKEL (reference sequence).

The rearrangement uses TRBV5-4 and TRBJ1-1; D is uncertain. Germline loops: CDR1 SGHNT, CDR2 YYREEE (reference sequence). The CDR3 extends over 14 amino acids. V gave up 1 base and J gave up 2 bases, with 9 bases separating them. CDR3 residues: CASSLRGPNTEAFF. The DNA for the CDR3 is TGTGCCAGCAGCTTGAGAGGGCCCAACACTGAAGCTTTCTTT.

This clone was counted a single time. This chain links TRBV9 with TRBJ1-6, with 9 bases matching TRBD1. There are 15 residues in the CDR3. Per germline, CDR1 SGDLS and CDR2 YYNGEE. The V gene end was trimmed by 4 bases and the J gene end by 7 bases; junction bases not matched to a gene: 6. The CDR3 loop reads CASSTPQGANSPLHF. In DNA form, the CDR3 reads TGTGCCAGCAGCACCCCACAGGGGGCGAATTCACCCCTCCACTTT.

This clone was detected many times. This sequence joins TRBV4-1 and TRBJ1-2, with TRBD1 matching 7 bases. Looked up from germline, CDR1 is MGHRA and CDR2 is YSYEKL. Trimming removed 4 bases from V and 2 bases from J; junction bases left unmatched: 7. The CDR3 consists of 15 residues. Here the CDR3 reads CASSPSLTGNYGYTF. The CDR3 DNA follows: TGCGCCAGCAGCCCATCCCTGACAGGGAACTATGGCTACACCTTC.